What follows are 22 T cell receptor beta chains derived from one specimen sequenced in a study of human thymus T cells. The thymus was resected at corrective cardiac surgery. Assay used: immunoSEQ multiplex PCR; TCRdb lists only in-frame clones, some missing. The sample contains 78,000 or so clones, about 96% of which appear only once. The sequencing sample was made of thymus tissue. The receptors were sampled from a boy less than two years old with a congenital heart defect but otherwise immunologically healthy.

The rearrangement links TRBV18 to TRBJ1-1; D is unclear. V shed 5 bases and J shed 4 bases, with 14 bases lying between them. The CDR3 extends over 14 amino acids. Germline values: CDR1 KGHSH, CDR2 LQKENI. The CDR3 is CASSLNPFGTEAFF. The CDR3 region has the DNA TGTGCCAGCTCATTGAACCCTTTCGGCACTGAAGCTTTCTTT. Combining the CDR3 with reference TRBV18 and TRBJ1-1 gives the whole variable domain NAGVMQNPRHLVRRRGQEARLRCSPMKGHSHVYWYRQLPEEGLKFMVYLQKENIIDESGMPKERFSAEFPKEGPSILRIQQVVRGDSAAYFCASSLNPFGTEAFFGQGTRLTVV.

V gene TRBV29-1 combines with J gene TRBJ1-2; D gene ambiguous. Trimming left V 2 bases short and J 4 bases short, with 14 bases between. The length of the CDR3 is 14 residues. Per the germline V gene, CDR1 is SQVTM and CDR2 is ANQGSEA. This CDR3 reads CSVEKMTLSYGYTF. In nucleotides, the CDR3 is TGCAGCGTTGAAAAGATGACACTTAGCTATGGCTACACCTTC.

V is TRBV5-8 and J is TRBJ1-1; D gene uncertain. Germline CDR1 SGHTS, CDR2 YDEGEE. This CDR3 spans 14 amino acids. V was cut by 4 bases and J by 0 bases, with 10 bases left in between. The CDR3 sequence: CASSISGMNTEAFF. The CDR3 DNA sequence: TGTGCCAGCAGCATAAGCGGAATGAACACTGAAGCTTTCTTT.

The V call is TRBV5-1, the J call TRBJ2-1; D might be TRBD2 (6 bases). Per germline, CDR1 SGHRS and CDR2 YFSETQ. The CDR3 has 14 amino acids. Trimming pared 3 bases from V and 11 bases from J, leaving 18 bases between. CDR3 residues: CASSSSDYPKKQFF. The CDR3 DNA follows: TGCGCCAGCAGCTCATCGGACTACCCCAAGAAGCAGTTCTTC.

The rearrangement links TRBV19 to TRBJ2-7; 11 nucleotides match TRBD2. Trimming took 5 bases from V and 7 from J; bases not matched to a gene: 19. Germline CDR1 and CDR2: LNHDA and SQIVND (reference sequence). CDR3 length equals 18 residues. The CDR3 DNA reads TGTGCCAGTAGTCCGGTTCCTAATAGCGGGAGGGTGATGGGGGAGCAGTACTTC. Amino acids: CASSPVPNSGRVMGEQYF.

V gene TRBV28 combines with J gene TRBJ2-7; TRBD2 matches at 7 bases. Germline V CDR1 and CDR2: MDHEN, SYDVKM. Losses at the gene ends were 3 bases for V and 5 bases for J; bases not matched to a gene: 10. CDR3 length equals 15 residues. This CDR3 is CASSFGGRAGDEQYF. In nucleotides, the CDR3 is TGTGCCAGCAGTTTTGGTGGGAGGGCCGGTGACGAGCAGTACTTC.

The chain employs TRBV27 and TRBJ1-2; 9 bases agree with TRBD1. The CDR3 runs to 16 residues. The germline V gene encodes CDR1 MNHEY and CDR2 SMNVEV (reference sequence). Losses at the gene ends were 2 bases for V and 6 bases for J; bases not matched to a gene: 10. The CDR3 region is CASSLLGTGKLDGYTF. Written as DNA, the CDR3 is TGTGCCAGCAGTTTACTGGGGACAGGGAAGTTGGATGGCTACACCTTC.

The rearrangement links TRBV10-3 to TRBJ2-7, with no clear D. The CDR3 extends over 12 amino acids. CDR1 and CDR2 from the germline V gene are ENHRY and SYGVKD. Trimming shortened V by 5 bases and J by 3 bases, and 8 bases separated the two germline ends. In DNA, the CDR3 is TGTGCCATCAGTCTGGACCACTACGAGCAGTACTTC. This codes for CAISLDHYEQYF.

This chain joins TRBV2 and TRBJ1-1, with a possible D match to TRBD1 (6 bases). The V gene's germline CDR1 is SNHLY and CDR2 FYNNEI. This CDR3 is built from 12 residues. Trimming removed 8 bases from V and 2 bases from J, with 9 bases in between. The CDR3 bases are TGTGCCAGCGACAGGCTTAACACTGAAGCTTTCTTT. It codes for CASDRLNTEAFF.

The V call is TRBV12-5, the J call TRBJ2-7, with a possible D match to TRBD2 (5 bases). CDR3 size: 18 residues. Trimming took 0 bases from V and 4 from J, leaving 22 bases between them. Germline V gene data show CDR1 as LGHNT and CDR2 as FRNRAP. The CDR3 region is CASGLVLGSSDHLYEQYF. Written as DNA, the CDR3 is TGTGCTAGTGGTTTGGTACTAGGCAGTTCAGATCATTTATACGAGCAGTACTTC.

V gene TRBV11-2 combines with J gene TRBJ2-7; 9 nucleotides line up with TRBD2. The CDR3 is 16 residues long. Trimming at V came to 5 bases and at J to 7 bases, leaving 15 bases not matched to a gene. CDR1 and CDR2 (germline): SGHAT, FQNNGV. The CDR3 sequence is CASSPLPAGGPGEQYF. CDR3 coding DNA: TGTGCCAGCAGCCCCTTACCGGCGGGAGGGCCGGGTGAGCAGTACTTC. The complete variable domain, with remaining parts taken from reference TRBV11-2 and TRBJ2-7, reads EAGVAQSPRYKIIEKRQSVAFWCNPISGHATLYWYQQILGQGPKLLIQFQNNGVVDDSQLPKDRFSAERLKGVDSTLKIQPAKLEDSAVYLCASSPLPAGGPGEQYFGPGTRLTVT.

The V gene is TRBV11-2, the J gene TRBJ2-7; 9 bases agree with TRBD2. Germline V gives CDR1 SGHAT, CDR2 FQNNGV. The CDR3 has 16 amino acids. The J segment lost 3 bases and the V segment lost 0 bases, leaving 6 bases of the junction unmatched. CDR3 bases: TGTGCCAGCAGCTTAGATTCGCGGGAGGGGGTCTACGAGCAGTACTTC. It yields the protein CASSLDSREGVYEQYF.

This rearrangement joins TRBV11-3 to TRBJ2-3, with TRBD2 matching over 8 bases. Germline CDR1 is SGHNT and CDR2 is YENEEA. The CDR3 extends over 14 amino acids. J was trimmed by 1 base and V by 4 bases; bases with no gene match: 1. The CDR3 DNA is TGTGCCAGCAGCTCAGCGGGGGGCACAGATACGCAGTATTTT. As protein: CASSSAGGTDTQYF.

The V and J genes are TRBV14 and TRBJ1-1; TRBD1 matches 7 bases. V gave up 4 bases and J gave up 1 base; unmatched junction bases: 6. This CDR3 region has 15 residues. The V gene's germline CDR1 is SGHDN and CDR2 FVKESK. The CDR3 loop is CASSRRRQGNTEAFF. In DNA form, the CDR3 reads TGTGCCAGCAGCCGCCGGAGACAGGGGAACACTGAAGCTTTCTTT.

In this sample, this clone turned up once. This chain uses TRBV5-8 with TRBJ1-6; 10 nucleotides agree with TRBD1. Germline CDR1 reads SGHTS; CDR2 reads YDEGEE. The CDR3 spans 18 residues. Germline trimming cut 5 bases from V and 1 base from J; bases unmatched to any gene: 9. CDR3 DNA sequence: TGTGCCAGCAGATACGACAGGGGGCGCGGGTCCTATAATTCACCCCTCCACTTT. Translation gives CASRYDRGRGSYNSPLHF.

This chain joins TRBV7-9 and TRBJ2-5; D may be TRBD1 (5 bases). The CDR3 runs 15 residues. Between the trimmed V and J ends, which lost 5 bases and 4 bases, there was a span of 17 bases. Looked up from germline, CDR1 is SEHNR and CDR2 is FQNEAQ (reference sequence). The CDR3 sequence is CASSPLTDSRETQYF. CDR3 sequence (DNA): TGTGCCAGCAGCCCGCTGACAGACTCCCGAGAGACCCAGTACTTC. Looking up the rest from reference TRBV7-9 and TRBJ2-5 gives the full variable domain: DTGVSQNPRHKITKRGQNVTFRCDPISEHNRLYWYRQTLGQGPEFLTYFQNEAQLEKSRLLSDRFSAERPKGSFSTLEIQRTEQGDSAMYLCASSPLTDSRETQYFGPGTRLLVL.

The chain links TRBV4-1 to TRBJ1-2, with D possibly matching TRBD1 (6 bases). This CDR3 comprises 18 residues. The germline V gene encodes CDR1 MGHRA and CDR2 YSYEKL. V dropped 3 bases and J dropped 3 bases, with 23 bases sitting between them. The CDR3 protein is CASSHSTAHLGGDYGYTF. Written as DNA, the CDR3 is TGCGCCAGCAGCCATTCCACAGCCCATTTAGGGGGAGACTATGGCTACACCTTC.

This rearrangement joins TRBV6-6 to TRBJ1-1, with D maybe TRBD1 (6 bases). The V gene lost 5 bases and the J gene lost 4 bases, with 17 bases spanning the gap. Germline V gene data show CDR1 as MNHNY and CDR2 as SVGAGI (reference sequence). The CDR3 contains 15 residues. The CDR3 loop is CASSPRLRGSTEAFF. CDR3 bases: TGTGCCAGCAGTCCTAGACTCAGGGGAAGCACTGAAGCTTTCTTT.

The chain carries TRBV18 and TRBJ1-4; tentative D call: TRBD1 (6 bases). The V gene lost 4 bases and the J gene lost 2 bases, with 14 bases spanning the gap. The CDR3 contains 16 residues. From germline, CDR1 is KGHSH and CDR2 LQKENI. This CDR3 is CASSLVPGHTNEKLFF. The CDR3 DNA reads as TGTGCCAGCTCACTAGTCCCGGGACATACTAATGAAAAACTGTTTTTT.

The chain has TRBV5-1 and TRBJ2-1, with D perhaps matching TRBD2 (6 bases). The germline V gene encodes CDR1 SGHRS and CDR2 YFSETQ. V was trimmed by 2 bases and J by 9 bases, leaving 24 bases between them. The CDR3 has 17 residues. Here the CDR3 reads CASSFERTTLSWSEQFF. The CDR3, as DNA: TGCGCCAGCAGCTTCGAGAGGACTACCCTCTCGTGGAGTGAGCAGTTCTTC. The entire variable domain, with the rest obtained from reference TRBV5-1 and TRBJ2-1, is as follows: KAGVTQTPRYLIKTRGQQVTLSCSPISGHRSVSWYQQTPGQGLQFLFEYFSETQRNKGNFPGRFSGRQFSNSRSEMNVSTLELGDSALYLCASSFERTTLSWSEQFFGPGTRLTVL.

CDR3 nucleotides: TGTGCCAGCAGCTTGAGGCGGGAGGTAGGGTGGAATGAGCAGTTCTTC. Its translation is CASSLRREVGWNEQFF. The V call is TRBV5-6, the J call TRBJ2-1; 8 nucleotides align to TRBD2. Trimming at V came to 1 base and at J to 7 bases, leaving 10 bases not matched to a gene. Germline assignment: CDR1 SGHDT and CDR2 YYEEEE. The length of the CDR3 is 16 residues.

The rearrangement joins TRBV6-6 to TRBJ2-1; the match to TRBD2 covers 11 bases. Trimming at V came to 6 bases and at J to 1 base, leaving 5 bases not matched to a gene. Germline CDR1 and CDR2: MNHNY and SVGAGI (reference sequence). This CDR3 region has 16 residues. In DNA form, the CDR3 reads TGTGCCAGCAGACCCAGACTAGCGGGGTCCTACAATGAGCAGTTCTTC. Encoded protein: CASRPRLAGSYNEQFF.